The rows below give T cell receptor beta chains drawn from one sample of a study of blood T cell repertoires in COVID-19. Here immunoSEQ multiplex PCR was the method, and the copy in TCRdb shows in-frame clones only, minus some. The repertoire holds 110,000 to 150,000 clones, roughly 91% seen once, with over 2.5% in the top ten. Sequencing was done on a sample of peripheral blood. The receptors here all came from a man aged 55-75 years with active or convalescent COVID-19. Both conserved end residues are part of each CDR3. The order of the fields is CDR3 DNA, CDR3 protein, D gene, clone size, J gene, V gene. The D gene is left open where the match is weak. Not all rows give a size; the values are once, few, many and, for expanded clones, a class.

cdr3_nt: TGTGCCAGCAGCCAAGCGTGGGGGGGAGATGAAAAACTGTTTTTT
cdr3_aa: CASSQAWGGDEKLFF
d_call: .
clone_size: .
j_call: TRBJ1-4
v_call: TRBV3-1/TRBV3-2

cdr3_nt: TGTGCCAGAAGCTTTCCCCCGGGACTAGCGGGAGGGAATCGATCCTACAATGAGCAGTTCTTC
cdr3_aa: CARSFPPGLAGGNRSYNEQFF
d_call: TRBD2
clone_size: .
j_call: TRBJ2-1
v_call: TRBV5-3

cdr3_nt: TGTGCCAGCCCCAATACAGGTGAAGCTTTCTTT
cdr3_aa: CASPNTGEAFF
d_call: .
clone_size: .
j_call: TRBJ1-1
v_call: TRBV21-1

cdr3_nt: TGTGCCAGCTCACCAAATGGACTGCCCTACGAGCAGTACTTC
cdr3_aa: CASSPNGLPYEQYF
d_call: .
clone_size: .
j_call: TRBJ2-7
v_call: TRBV18

cdr3_nt: TGTGCCTGGAGTCGGGACAGGCCCTATGGCTACACCTTC
cdr3_aa: CAWSRDRPYGYTF
d_call: TRBD1
clone_size: many
j_call: TRBJ1-2
v_call: TRBV30

cdr3_nt: TGTGCCAGCAGCAGGGACAGGGGAGGTGGGCAGTACTTC
cdr3_aa: CASSRDRGGGQYF
d_call: TRBD1
clone_size: .
j_call: TRBJ2-7
v_call: TRBV6-5

cdr3_nt: TGTGCCAGCAGCAGCCCCCCGGGGGGGGTGATCGAGCAGTACTTC
cdr3_aa: CASSSPPGGVIEQYF
d_call: TRBD2
clone_size: .
j_call: TRBJ2-7
v_call: TRBV28

cdr3_nt: TGTGCCTGGAGCGAGGGCGGAAGCACAGATACGCAGTATTTT
cdr3_aa: CAWSEGGSTDTQYF
d_call: .
clone_size: .
j_call: TRBJ2-3
v_call: TRBV30

cdr3_nt: TGTGCCAGCAGTATCCGGCGGAGTGAAAAACTGTTTTTT
cdr3_aa: CASSIRRSEKLFF
d_call: .
clone_size: .
j_call: TRBJ1-4
v_call: TRBV28

cdr3_nt: TGTGCCAGCAGCTATCCGGGACTAGCGCGCAGGAATGAGCAGTTCTTC
cdr3_aa: CASSYPGLARRNEQFF
d_call: TRBD2
clone_size: .
j_call: TRBJ2-1
v_call: TRBV5-6

cdr3_nt: TGTGCCAGCAGCTCTCACGGCCCGGGGACTGGAAACACCATATATTTT
cdr3_aa: CASSSHGPGTGNTIYF
d_call: .
clone_size: .
j_call: TRBJ1-3
v_call: TRBV7-9

cdr3_nt: TGTGCCAGCAGCCCTACGGACACCTACTTGAACACTGAAGCTTTCTTT
cdr3_aa: CASSPTDTYLNTEAFF
d_call: .
clone_size: .
j_call: TRBJ1-1
v_call: TRBV3-1/TRBV3-2

cdr3_nt: TGCAGCTTTAGTCACAGGGGGGGAACCTACGAGCAGTACTTC
cdr3_aa: CSFSHRGGTYEQYF
d_call: .
clone_size: once
j_call: TRBJ2-7
v_call: TRBV29-1

cdr3_nt: TGTGCCAGTAGTCCCCAGACAGGGTGGGCCGGGGAGCTGTTTTTT
cdr3_aa: CASSPQTGWAGELFF
d_call: TRBD1
clone_size: .
j_call: TRBJ2-2
v_call: TRBV19

cdr3_nt: TGTGCCAGCAGTGAAATCTCCGCATTACCGAGCTCCTATAATTCACCCCTCCACTTT
cdr3_aa: CASSEISALPSSYNSPLHF
d_call: .
clone_size: .
j_call: TRBJ1-6
v_call: TRBV6-1

cdr3_nt: TGCGCCAGCAGCCAAGATGGCGGACTAGCGGAAGAGACCCAGTACTTC
cdr3_aa: CASSQDGGLAEETQYF
d_call: TRBD2
clone_size: once
j_call: TRBJ2-5
v_call: TRBV4-1

cdr3_nt: TGTGCCAGCGCTCGGGGGGGAGCCTCTTCACCCCTCCACTTT
cdr3_aa: CASARGGASSPLHF
d_call: .
clone_size: .
j_call: TRBJ1-6
v_call: TRBV6-5

cdr3_nt: TGTGCCTGGAGTCTGGGACAGGAGAATTCACCCCTCCACTTT
cdr3_aa: CAWSLGQENSPLHF
d_call: TRBD1
clone_size: .
j_call: TRBJ1-6
v_call: TRBV30

cdr3_nt: TGCGCCAGCAGCCAAGTAGACAGTAACTATGGCTACACCTTC
cdr3_aa: CASSQVDSNYGYTF
d_call: .
clone_size: .
j_call: TRBJ1-2
v_call: TRBV4-1

cdr3_nt: TGTGCCAGCGCCTCGCCGATGCAGTGGGAAGCTTTCTTT
cdr3_aa: CASASPMQWEAFF
d_call: .
clone_size: .
j_call: TRBJ1-1
v_call: TRBV28

cdr3_nt: TGTGCCAGCAGTTCTCCTAGCGGGGGGGCATACGAGCAGTACTTC
cdr3_aa: CASSSPSGGAYEQYF
d_call: TRBD2
clone_size: .
j_call: TRBJ2-7
v_call: TRBV27

cdr3_nt: TGTGCCAGCAGCTCCAGGGGCGTGATTGAAAAACTGTTTTTT
cdr3_aa: CASSSRGVIEKLFF
d_call: .
clone_size: .
j_call: TRBJ1-4
v_call: TRBV7-8

cdr3_nt: TGTGCCAGCAGCCCAGTAATCTCCTATAATTCACCCCTCCACTTT
cdr3_aa: CASSPVISYNSPLHF
d_call: .
clone_size: .
j_call: TRBJ1-6
v_call: TRBV7-2

cdr3_nt: TGTGCCAGCAGTACCAGGTACATGAACACTGAAGCTTTCTTT
cdr3_aa: CASSTRYMNTEAFF
d_call: .
clone_size: .
j_call: TRBJ1-1
v_call: TRBV6-1

cdr3_nt: TGTGCCAGCAGTTACTCAGGGCAGGGGGCCGACGAGCAGTACTTC
cdr3_aa: CASSYSGQGADEQYF
d_call: TRBD1
clone_size: .
j_call: TRBJ2-7
v_call: TRBV6-6

cdr3_nt: TGCAGCGTTGAAGGGGTAAGGGGAAGGAACACTGAAGCTTTCTTT
cdr3_aa: CSVEGVRGRNTEAFF
d_call: .
clone_size: .
j_call: TRBJ1-1
v_call: TRBV29-1

cdr3_nt: TGTGCCAGCAGAACCGGGACAGGGGAGATAGAAGCTTTCTTT
cdr3_aa: CASRTGTGEIEAFF
d_call: TRBD1
clone_size: .
j_call: TRBJ1-1
v_call: TRBV27

cdr3_nt: TGTGCCAGCAGCCAAGGTCTTCGAAACACCATATATTTT
cdr3_aa: CASSQGLRNTIYF
d_call: .
clone_size: .
j_call: TRBJ1-3
v_call: TRBV3-1/TRBV3-2

cdr3_nt: TGTGCCAGCAGGCCTTATGCAGGTCGCTACAATGAGCAGTTCTTC
cdr3_aa: CASRPYAGRYNEQFF
d_call: .
clone_size: once
j_call: TRBJ2-1
v_call: TRBV7-2

cdr3_nt: TGTGCCAGCAGTGCCAAGGGTACAGGGGGTGGAAACACCATATATTTT
cdr3_aa: CASSAKGTGGGNTIYF
d_call: TRBD1
clone_size: .
j_call: TRBJ1-3
v_call: TRBV2

cdr3_nt: TGTGCCAGCAGTGCCCTCCTGTATTATTCACCCCTCCACTTT
cdr3_aa: CASSALLYYSPLHF
d_call: .
clone_size: .
j_call: TRBJ1-6
v_call: TRBV2

cdr3_nt: TGTGCCAGCAGTTTGGGCGGGGGTCGATTAGAGACCCAGTACTTC
cdr3_aa: CASSLGGGRLETQYF
d_call: TRBD2
clone_size: .
j_call: TRBJ2-5
v_call: TRBV28

cdr3_nt: TGTGCCAGCAGCCGGGGGGGTCCCCCAAGGGCTGAGCAGTTCTTC
cdr3_aa: CASSRGGPPRAEQFF
d_call: TRBD2
clone_size: .
j_call: TRBJ2-1
v_call: TRBV6-2/TRBV6-3

cdr3_nt: TGTGCCAGCAGCGCTTACGACAAGCCCAACTCTGGAAACACCATATATTTT
cdr3_aa: CASSAYDKPNSGNTIYF
d_call: .
clone_size: .
j_call: TRBJ1-3
v_call: TRBV9

cdr3_nt: TGTGCCAGCAGCGCGGACAGGGGACATCAGCCCCAGCATTTT
cdr3_aa: CASSADRGHQPQHF
d_call: TRBD1
clone_size: .
j_call: TRBJ1-5
v_call: TRBV7-9

cdr3_nt: TGTGCCAGCAGTGAAGGGGCGGGGCCCCAGCATTTT
cdr3_aa: CASSEGAGPQHF
d_call: .
clone_size: .
j_call: TRBJ1-5
v_call: TRBV2

cdr3_nt: TGTGCCAGCAGTTCATTGAGCATAGGAGCGGCTTTCTTT
cdr3_aa: CASSSLSIGAAFF
d_call: .
clone_size: once
j_call: TRBJ1-1
v_call: TRBV6-2/TRBV6-3

cdr3_nt: TGTGCCAGCAGTGGCACAGGGGGGAATCAGCCCCAGCATTTT
cdr3_aa: CASSGTGGNQPQHF
d_call: TRBD1
clone_size: .
j_call: TRBJ1-5
v_call: TRBV6-2/TRBV6-3

cdr3_nt: TGTGCCAGCAGCCCGGGGACAGGACACTCTGGAAACACCATATATTTT
cdr3_aa: CASSPGTGHSGNTIYF
d_call: TRBD1
clone_size: .
j_call: TRBJ1-3
v_call: TRBV7-8

cdr3_nt: TGTGCCAGCAGGAAGGGGGATAGGAACTATGGCTACACCTTC
cdr3_aa: CASRKGDRNYGYTF
d_call: .
clone_size: .
j_call: TRBJ1-2
v_call: TRBV2

cdr3_nt: TGTGCCGGAGCGGGGGGCGCAGATACGCAGTATTTT
cdr3_aa: CAGAGGADTQYF
d_call: TRBD2
clone_size: .
j_call: TRBJ2-3
v_call: TRBV7-9

cdr3_nt: TGCGCCAGCAGCTTGGAGGCGCTAGAGAACACCGGGGAGCTGTTTTTT
cdr3_aa: CASSLEALENTGELFF
d_call: .
clone_size: few
j_call: TRBJ2-2
v_call: TRBV5-1

cdr3_nt: TGTGCCAGCAGTTTAGGCGGGGACAGGGCCGATTTT
cdr3_aa: CASSLGGDRADF
d_call: TRBD1
clone_size: .
j_call: TRBJ1-5
v_call: TRBV28

cdr3_nt: TGTGCCAGTAGTGCCTGGTCCCGGGACAGGGATGGCTACACCTTC
cdr3_aa: CASSAWSRDRDGYTF
d_call: TRBD1
clone_size: few
j_call: TRBJ1-2
v_call: TRBV19

cdr3_nt: TGTGCCAGCAGCCCCCAGGGAGGGAACTATGGCTACACCTTC
cdr3_aa: CASSPQGGNYGYTF
d_call: .
clone_size: once
j_call: TRBJ1-2
v_call: TRBV7-9

cdr3_nt: TGTGCCAGTTTCCGGGGTGGGACAGGGCCCTCTGGGGCCAACGTCCTGACTTTC
cdr3_aa: CASFRGGTGPSGANVLTF
d_call: TRBD1
clone_size: .
j_call: TRBJ2-6
v_call: TRBV19

cdr3_nt: TGTGCCAGCAGCTTCGGGGTGGGAAGTGAAAAACTGTTTTTT
cdr3_aa: CASSFGVGSEKLFF
d_call: .
clone_size: .
j_call: TRBJ1-4
v_call: TRBV5-6